This TCR beta chain was sequenced during a study of T cells in localized non-small cell lung cancer. Points from the study as a whole: For the top 100 tumor clones, a median approximately 59 also appeared in adjacent lung.

Turning to this clone: Its cognate antigen is unknown.

This CDR3 is built from 15 residues. Germline V gene sequence: CDR1 SGHTA, CDR2 FQGNSA. V was pared by 6 bases and J by 4 bases, with 11 bases of the junction left unmatched. Produced via immunoSEQ multiplex PCR; TCRdb's table is partial and in-frame only. Among tens of thousands of clones listed, around 84% were seen once. The gene calls are TRBV7-2 and TRBJ2-7; 8 nucleotides align to TRBD2. The material sequenced was peripheral blood, taken before any cancer treatment. The receptor's source is a female donor older than 55 with stage I lung adenocarcinoma. The CDR3 DNA reads as TGTGCCAGCAGTACGGTCGCGGGAGGCTTGTACGAGCAGTACTTC. Translated, it gives CASSTVAGGLYEQYF.